These 19 T cell receptor beta chains came from one sample sequenced in a study of blood T cell repertoires in COVID-19. TCRdb's table, derived via immunoSEQ multiplex PCR, lists solely in-frame clones and lacks some. The sample yields about 89,000 clones, approximately 84% seen once. What was sequenced was peripheral blood. These receptor sequences come from an older man with COVID-19, enrolled during active disease.

The V call is TRBV5-1, the J call TRBJ1-6; D is possibly TRBD1 (6 bases). V was clipped by 0 bases and J by 5 bases, with 9 bases between them. CDR1 SGHRS and CDR2 YFSETQ come from the germline V gene. This CDR3 contains 15 residues. CDR3: CASSLEGQNNSPLHF. The CDR3 DNA reads as TGCGCCAGCAGCTTGGAGGGACAAAATAATTCACCCCTCCACTTT.

The CDR3 coding sequence is TGTGCCAGCAGTTCCCGCCAGGGGAACACTGAAGCTTTCTTT. Translated, it gives CASSSRQGNTEAFF. The chain recombines TRBV6-2 or TRBV6-3 with TRBJ1-1; tentatively, D is TRBD1 (5 bases). V was trimmed by 4 bases and J by 1 base, leaving 10 bases between them. Germline V lookup: CDR1 MNHEY, CDR2 SVGEGT. The CDR3 spans 14 residues.

The chain is built from TRBV5-1 and TRBJ2-1, with 8 nucleotides matching TRBD2. Germline CDR1 is SGHRS and CDR2 is YFSETQ. The CDR3 consists of 15 residues. With 0 bases clipped from V and 7 bases from J, the junction kept 6 bases outside the gene matches. The chain's CDR3 is CASSLELAGGNEQFF. CDR3 nucleotides: TGCGCCAGCAGCTTGGAGCTAGCGGGCGGTAATGAGCAGTTCTTC.

CDR3 nucleotide sequence: TGCAGCGTTGAAGATATAGCAGCCCTGAGGGCTTTCTTT. It codes for CSVEDIAALRAFF. The chain recombines TRBV29-1 with TRBJ1-1, with D hard to call. Germline-derived CDR1 and CDR2 are SQVTM and ANQGSEA. V lost 0 bases and J lost 11, with 16 bases in between. The length of the CDR3 is 13 residues. Full variable domain (rest looked up from reference TRBV29-1 and TRBJ1-1): SAVISQKPSRDICQRGTSLTIQCQVDSQVTMMFWYRQQPGQSLTLIATANQGSEATYESGFVIDKFPISRPNLTFSTLTVSNMSPEDSSIYLCSVEDIAALRAFFGQGTRLTVV.

In its sample, this clone ranks as medium-sized. The gene calls are TRBV7-9 and TRBJ1-3; D perhaps matches TRBD1 (5 bases). Trimming took 6 bases from V and 2 from J, leaving 11 bases between them. This CDR3 is 14 amino acids long. In germline, CDR1 is SEHNR, CDR2 FQNEAQ (reference sequence). CDR3 loop: CASSQGVTGNTIYF. DNA for the CDR3: TGTGCCAGCAGTCAAGGGGTAACTGGAAACACCATATATTTT.

The CDR3 DNA reads as TGTGCCAGCCAATCAGGACAGGGCCATCAGCCCCAGCATTTT. It translates to CASQSGQGHQPQHF. V usage is TRBV6-5 and J usage is TRBJ1-5; TRBD1 matches 8 bases. Per the germline V gene, CDR1 is MNHEY and CDR2 is SVGAGI. V shed 8 bases and J 5 bases; nucleotides not matched to a gene: 8. The CDR3 has 14 residues.

The chain carries TRBV6-2 or TRBV6-3 and TRBJ2-2, with 9 bases matching TRBD1. This CDR3 is built from 17 residues. Per germline, CDR1 MNHEY and CDR2 SVGEGT. V gave up 7 bases and J gave up 4 bases; unmatched junction bases: 13. The CDR3 DNA follows: TGTGCCAGCACCCCTACCCTACAGGGGGCGGGCACCGGGGAGCTGTTTTTT. This codes for CASTPTLQGAGTGELFF.

The chain couples TRBV4-1 to TRBJ2-1; 8 nucleotides line up with TRBD2. The junction had 5 bases not matched to a gene; V was cut back by 0 bases and J by 4 bases. The CDR3 extends over 16 amino acids. Looked up from germline, CDR1 is MGHRA and CDR2 is YSYEKL. In DNA form, the CDR3 reads TGCGCCAGCAGCCAAGATTCGGCGGGAGGTTACAATGAGCAGTTCTTC. As protein: CASSQDSAGGYNEQFF.

This clone was counted a few times. The rearrangement uses TRBV9 and TRBJ2-2, with 12 bases matching TRBD1. The J segment lost 7 bases and the V segment lost 0 bases, leaving 4 bases of the junction unmatched. CDR3 length equals 16 residues. The V gene's germline CDR1 is SGDLS and CDR2 YYNGEE. The CDR3 sequence: CASSVEGTGGGGELFF. The CDR3 coding sequence is TGTGCCAGCAGCGTAGAAGGGACAGGGGGCGGCGGGGAGCTGTTTTTT. Filled out from reference TRBV9 and TRBJ2-2, the complete variable domain reads DSGVTQTPKHLITATGQRVTLRCSPRSGDLSVYWYQQSLDQGLQFLIQYYNGEERAKGNILERFSAQQFPDLHSELNLSSLELGDSALYFCASSVEGTGGGGELFFGEGSRLTVL.

As concerns this clone: The germline gene is not matched at one end of the junction; a read error may be the cause. The chain carries TRBV12-3 or TRBV12-4 and TRBJ2-5, with D perhaps TRBD2 (5 bases). CDR3 length: 13 amino acids. CDR3: CANSLDGEETQYF. The CDR3 DNA sequence: TGTGCCAACAGTTTAGACGGGGAAGAGACCCAGTACTTC.

The rearrangement uses TRBV5-1 and TRBJ2-3, with 9 positions matching TRBD2. Germline-derived CDR1 and CDR2 are SGHRS and YFSETQ. J lost 3 bases, V lost 4 bases, and 9 bases had no gene match. This CDR3 has 16 residues. CDR3 sequence reads: CASSLVAGGPTDTQYF. CDR3 nucleotide sequence: TGCGCCAGCAGCCTAGTGGCGGGAGGGCCTACAGATACGCAGTATTTT.

This sequence joins TRBV28 and TRBJ1-4; 11 bases fit TRBD1. Trimming took 5 bases from V and 10 from J; bases not matched to a gene: 6. The CDR3 contains 14 residues. Germline CDR1 and CDR2: MDHEN and SYDVKM. The CDR3 nucleotides are TGTGCCAGCAGTGACCCGGGACAGGGGGGAAAACTGTTTTTT. As protein: CASSDPGQGGKLFF. The entire variable domain, with the rest obtained from reference TRBV28 and TRBJ1-4, is as follows: DVKVTQSSRYLVKRTGEKVFLECVQDMDHENMFWYRQDPGLGLRLIYFSYDVKMKEKGDIPEGYSVSREKKERFSLILESASTNQTSMYLCASSDPGQGGKLFFGSGTQLSVL.

The chain uses TRBV28 and TRBJ1-2, with unresolved D. The V and J ends lost 1 base and 4 bases respectively, with 7 bases between them. Germline CDR1 and CDR2: MDHEN and SYDVKM. This CDR3 is 13 amino acids long. The DNA of the CDR3 is TGTGCCAGCAGTTTATCCCAAATCTATGGCTACACCTTC. Protein: CASSLSQIYGYTF.

This clone showed up just once. In DNA form, the CDR3 reads TGTGCCAGCAGCTCTACCGTCAGGGGAGGGGAGACCCAGTACTTC. This sequence encodes CASSSTVRGGETQYF. The chain combines TRBV7-8 with TRBJ2-5; D may be TRBD2 (7 bases). Trimming stripped 4 bases from V and 5 bases from J, with 17 bases between. There are 15 residues in the CDR3. Germline V gives CDR1 SGHVS, CDR2 FQNEAQ.

V and J are TRBV6-5 and TRBJ1-6; TRBD1 agrees at 7 bases. The CDR3 sequence is 14 residues long. With V trimmed by 5 bases and J by 9 bases, 7 bases remained unmatched. Germline CDR1 and CDR2: MNHEY and SVGAGI. The CDR3 DNA sequence: TGTGCCAGCAGTAATTGGCAGGGGGGTTCACCCCTCCACTTT. Protein product: CASSNWQGGSPLHF.

The V call is TRBV7-9, the J call TRBJ1-2; D call uncertain. The V gene's germline CDR1 is SEHNR and CDR2 FQNEAQ (reference sequence). The CDR3 is made up of 15 amino acids. V was shortened by 4 bases and J by 4 bases, with 16 bases between the two germline ends. In DNA, the CDR3 is TGTGCCAGCAGCTCCCCCTTCGGGGAGACCTATGGCTACACCTTC. Translating it yields CASSSPFGETYGYTF.

V gene TRBV7-2 combines with J gene TRBJ2-2; a possible D gene is TRBD2 (5 bases). V dropped 5 bases and J dropped 4 bases, with 11 bases sitting between them. Germline CDR1 SGHTA, CDR2 FQGNSA. The CDR3 loop spans 14 amino acids. The CDR3 DNA reads as TGTGCCAGCAGCCCCGGGGTAGGCACCGGGGAGCTGTTTTTT. Its translation is CASSPGVGTGELFF.

This sequence joins TRBV5-1 and TRBJ2-1, with 7 bases identical to TRBD2. Germline loops: CDR1 SGHRS, CDR2 YFSETQ. V gave up 0 bases and J gave up 2 bases; unmatched junction bases: 2. This CDR3 is built from 15 residues. CDR3 loop: CASSLASGAYNEQFF. DNA of the CDR3: TGCGCCAGCAGCTTGGCTAGCGGTGCCTACAATGAGCAGTTCTTC.

The chain combines TRBV11-2 with TRBJ2-5; 8 bases match TRBD2. Germline lookup yields CDR1 SGHAT and CDR2 FQNNGV. The CDR3 spans 16 residues. With V trimmed by 5 bases and J by 1 base, 9 bases remained unmatched. CDR3 coding DNA: TGTGCCAGCAGCCTAGGAGCGGGGGTGCGCCAAGAGACCCAGTACTTC. Its translation is CASSLGAGVRQETQYF.